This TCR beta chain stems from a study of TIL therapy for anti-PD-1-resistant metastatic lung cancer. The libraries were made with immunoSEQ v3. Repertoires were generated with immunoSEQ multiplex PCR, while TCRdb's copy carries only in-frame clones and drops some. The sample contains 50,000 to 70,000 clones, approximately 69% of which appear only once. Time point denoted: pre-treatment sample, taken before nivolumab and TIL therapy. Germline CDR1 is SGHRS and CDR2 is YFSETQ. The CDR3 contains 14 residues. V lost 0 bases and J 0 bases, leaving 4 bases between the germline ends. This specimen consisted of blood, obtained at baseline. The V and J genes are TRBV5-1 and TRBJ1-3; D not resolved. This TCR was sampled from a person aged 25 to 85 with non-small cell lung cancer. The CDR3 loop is CASSLGGSGNTIYF. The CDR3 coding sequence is TGCGCCAGCAGCTTGGGGGGCTCTGGAAACACCATATATTTT.